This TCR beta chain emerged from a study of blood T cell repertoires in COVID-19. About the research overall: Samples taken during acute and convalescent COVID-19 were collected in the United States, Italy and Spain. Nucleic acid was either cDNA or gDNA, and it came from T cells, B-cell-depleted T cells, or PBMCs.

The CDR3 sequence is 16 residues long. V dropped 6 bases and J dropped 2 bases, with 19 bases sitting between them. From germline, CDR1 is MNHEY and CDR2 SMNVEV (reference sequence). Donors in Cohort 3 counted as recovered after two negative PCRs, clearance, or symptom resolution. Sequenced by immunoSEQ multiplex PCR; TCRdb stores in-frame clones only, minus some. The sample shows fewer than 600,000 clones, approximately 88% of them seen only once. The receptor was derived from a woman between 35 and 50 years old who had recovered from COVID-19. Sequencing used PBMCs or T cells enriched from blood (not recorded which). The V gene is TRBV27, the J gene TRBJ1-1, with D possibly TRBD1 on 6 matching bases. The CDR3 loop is CASSHLPRTANTEAFF. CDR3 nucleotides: TGTGCCAGCAGCCACCTACCACGGACAGCCAACACTGAAGCTTTCTTT.